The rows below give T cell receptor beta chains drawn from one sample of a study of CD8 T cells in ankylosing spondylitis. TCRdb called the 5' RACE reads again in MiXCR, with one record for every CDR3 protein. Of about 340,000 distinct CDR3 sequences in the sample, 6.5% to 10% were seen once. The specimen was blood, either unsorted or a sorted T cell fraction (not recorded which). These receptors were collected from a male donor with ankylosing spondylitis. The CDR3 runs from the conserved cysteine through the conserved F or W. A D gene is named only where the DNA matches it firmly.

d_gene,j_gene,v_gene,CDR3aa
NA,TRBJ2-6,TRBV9,CASSLTPSGANVLTF
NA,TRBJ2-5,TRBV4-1,CASSPRTGEQETQYF
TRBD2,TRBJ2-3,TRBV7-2,CASSLTGLAITDTQYF
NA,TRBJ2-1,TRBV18,CASSPAGFRSYNEQFF
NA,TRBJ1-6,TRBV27,CASSFRGSPLHF
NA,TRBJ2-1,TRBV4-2,CASSQTSYNEQFF
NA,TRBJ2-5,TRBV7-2,CASSPKGSQETQYF
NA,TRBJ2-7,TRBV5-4,CASSLNNEQYF
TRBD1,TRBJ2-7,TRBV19,CASSRQGRTYEQYF
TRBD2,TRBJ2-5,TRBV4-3,CASSPGLAFQETQYF
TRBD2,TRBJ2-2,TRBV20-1,CSAALAGVGTGELFF
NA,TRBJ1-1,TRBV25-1,CASSESLNTEAFF
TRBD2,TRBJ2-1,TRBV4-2,CASSQLAETEPNEQFF